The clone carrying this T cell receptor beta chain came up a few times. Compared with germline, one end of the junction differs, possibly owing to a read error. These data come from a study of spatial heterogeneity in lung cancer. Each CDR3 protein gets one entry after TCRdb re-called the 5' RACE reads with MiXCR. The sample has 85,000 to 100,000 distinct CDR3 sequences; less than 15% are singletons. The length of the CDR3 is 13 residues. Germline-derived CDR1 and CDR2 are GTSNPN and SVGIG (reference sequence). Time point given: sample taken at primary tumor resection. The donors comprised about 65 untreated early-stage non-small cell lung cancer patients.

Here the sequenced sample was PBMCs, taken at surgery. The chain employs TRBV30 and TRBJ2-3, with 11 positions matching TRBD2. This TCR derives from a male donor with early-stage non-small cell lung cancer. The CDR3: CALGRSDSGLAAF. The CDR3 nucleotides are TGTGCCCTGGGTCGGTCTGATTCGGGACTAGCGGCTTTT.